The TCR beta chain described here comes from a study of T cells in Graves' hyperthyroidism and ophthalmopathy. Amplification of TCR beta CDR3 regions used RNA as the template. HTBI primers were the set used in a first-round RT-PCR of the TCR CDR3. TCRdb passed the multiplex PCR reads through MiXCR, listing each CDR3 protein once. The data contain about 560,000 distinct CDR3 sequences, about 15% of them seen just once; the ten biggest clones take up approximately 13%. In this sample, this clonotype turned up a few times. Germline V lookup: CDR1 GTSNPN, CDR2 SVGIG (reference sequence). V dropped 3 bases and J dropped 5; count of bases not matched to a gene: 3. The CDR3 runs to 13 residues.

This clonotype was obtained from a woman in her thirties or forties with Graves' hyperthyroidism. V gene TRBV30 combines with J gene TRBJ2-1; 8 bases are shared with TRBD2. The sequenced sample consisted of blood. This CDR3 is CAWSPLADNEQFF. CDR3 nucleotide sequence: TGTGCCTGGAGCCCACTAGCGGACAATGAGCAGTTCTTC.